This entry lists 12 T cell receptor beta chains sequenced from one sample in a study of blood T cell repertoires in COVID-19. Sequenced by immunoSEQ multiplex PCR; TCRdb stores in-frame clones only, minus some. The sample yields about 310,000 clones, approximately 85% seen once. The specimen sequenced was PBMCs or T cells enriched from blood (not recorded which). The receptors stem from a man aged 25-45 years who had recovered from COVID-19.

The CDR3 bases are TGTGCCACCAGTGATCCGGACAGGGGTGGAGAGACCCAGTACTTC. Its translation is CATSDPDRGGETQYF. The chain combines TRBV24-1 with TRBJ2-5; 9 nucleotides agree with TRBD1. The CDR3 has 15 residues. CDR1 is KGHDR and CDR2 is SFDVKD in the germline V gene. Losses at the gene ends were 3 bases for V and 4 bases for J; bases not matched to a gene: 5.

The chain recombines TRBV5-4 with TRBJ1-1, with 12 bases lining up with TRBD1. Germline V gene lookup returns CDR1 SGHNT and CDR2 YYREEE (reference sequence). This CDR3 comprises 16 residues. Trimming at V came to 7 bases and at J to 4 bases, leaving 11 bases not matched to a gene. The CDR3 nucleotides are TGTGCCAGCGGATGGGACAGGGGGCGCGTTTCCACTGAAGCTTTCTTT. Protein: CASGWDRGRVSTEAFF.

The rearrangement uses TRBV5-1 and TRBJ1-1; the D is unclear. Trimming removed 4 bases at V and 2 bases at J, with 18 bases between. The CDR3 is 16 amino acids. Germline CDR1 reads SGHRS; CDR2 reads YFSETQ. The CDR3 region has the DNA TGCGCCAGCAGCCCCGGGAGCGGCAGATCTAACACTGAAGCTTTCTTT. Protein sequence: CASSPGSGRSNTEAFF.

A single count supports this clone. The rearrangement joins TRBV15 to TRBJ2-5; the match to TRBD2 covers 14 bases. The CDR3 runs to 17 residues. The germline V gene has CDR1 LNHNV and CDR2 YYDKDF (reference sequence). J lost 1 base, V lost 9 bases, and 10 bases had no gene match. CDR3 protein: CATKGLAGGLLQETQYF. The CDR3 bases are TGTGCCACGAAAGGACTAGCGGGGGGTCTACTCCAAGAGACCCAGTACTTC.

This chain links TRBV11-2 with TRBJ2-3, with a tentative D call TRBD1 (6 bases). The CDR3 totals 17 residues. Trimming shortened V by 4 bases and J by 3 bases, and 20 bases separated the two germline ends. CDR1 and CDR2 (germline): SGHAT, FQNNGV. The CDR3 nucleotides read TGTGCCAGCAGCTCGCCCCAAACAGGGTTGTTTACAGATACGCAGTATTTT. It is translated as CASSSPQTGLFTDTQYF.

This clone has a single count. The J gene is TRBJ2-7, the V gene TRBV7-3, with 9 bases fitting TRBD1. The CDR3 covers 15 residues. With 5 bases clipped from V and 4 bases from J, the junction kept 9 bases outside the gene matches. Germline values: CDR1 SGHTA, CDR2 FQGTGA. CDR3 nucleotide sequence: TGTGCCAGCAGCGACCGGGACAGGGTGCCTTACGAGCAGTACTTC. Translation: CASSDRDRVPYEQYF.

This chain connects TRBV5-6 to TRBJ1-6; D gene ambiguous. The germline V gene encodes CDR1 SGHDT and CDR2 YYEEEE. The CDR3 is 17 residues long. Deletions cut 0 bases from V and 4 bases from J, with 14 bases between. The CDR3 DNA reads as TGTGCCAGCAGCTTGGCGCTAGCGAGGACGTATAATTCACCCCTCCACTTT. Protein sequence: CASSLALARTYNSPLHF.

CDR3 amino acids: CASSPLAELAKNIQYF. Here the CDR3 DNA reads TGTGCCAGCAGCCCACTAGCGGAACTAGCCAAAAACATTCAGTACTTC. The rearrangement links TRBV6-6 to TRBJ2-4; TRBD2 aligns across 8 bases. The CDR3 extends over 16 amino acids. Looked up from germline, CDR1 is MNHNY and CDR2 is SVGAGI (reference sequence). With 6 bases clipped from V and 0 bases from J, the junction kept 7 bases outside the gene matches.

The genes are TRBV19 and TRBJ1-3; 8 bases line up with TRBD1. The germline V gene has CDR1 LNHDA and CDR2 SQIVND (reference sequence). The trim removed 5 bases at V and 7 bases at J, leaving 4 bases unmatched. The CDR3 consists of 13 residues. CDR3 region: CASSRQGTNTIYF. As DNA, the CDR3 is TGTGCCAGTAGTCGACAGGGGACGAACACCATATATTTT.

V is TRBV7-8 and J is TRBJ1-1; D unresolved. The CDR3 is made up of 12 amino acids. Germline CDR1 SGHVS, CDR2 FQNEAQ. The V and J ends lost 3 bases and 0 bases respectively, with 2 bases between them. The CDR3 bases are TGTGCCAGCAGCTTCGTGAACACTGAAGCTTTCTTT. It translates to CASSFVNTEAFF.

V is TRBV13 and J is TRBJ2-5; 10 bases fit TRBD2. The CDR3 length is 14 residues. The J segment lost 2 bases and the V segment lost 5 bases, leaving 2 bases of the junction unmatched. CDR1 PRHDT and CDR2 FYEKMQ come from the germline V gene (reference sequence). CDR3 bases: TGTGCCAGCAGCCTTAGCGGGGGGCAAGAGACCCAGTACTTC. Translating gives CASSLSGGQETQYF.

The chain employs TRBV6-5 and TRBJ2-7; TRBD1 matches 7 bases. This CDR3 is 15 amino acids long. V was clipped by 5 bases and J by 3 bases; unmatched bases: 10. Germline V gene data show CDR1 as MNHEY and CDR2 as SVGAGI. The CDR3 loop is CASSKIFGTDYEQYF. CDR3 nucleotide sequence: TGTGCCAGCAGTAAAATTTTCGGGACAGACTACGAGCAGTACTTC.